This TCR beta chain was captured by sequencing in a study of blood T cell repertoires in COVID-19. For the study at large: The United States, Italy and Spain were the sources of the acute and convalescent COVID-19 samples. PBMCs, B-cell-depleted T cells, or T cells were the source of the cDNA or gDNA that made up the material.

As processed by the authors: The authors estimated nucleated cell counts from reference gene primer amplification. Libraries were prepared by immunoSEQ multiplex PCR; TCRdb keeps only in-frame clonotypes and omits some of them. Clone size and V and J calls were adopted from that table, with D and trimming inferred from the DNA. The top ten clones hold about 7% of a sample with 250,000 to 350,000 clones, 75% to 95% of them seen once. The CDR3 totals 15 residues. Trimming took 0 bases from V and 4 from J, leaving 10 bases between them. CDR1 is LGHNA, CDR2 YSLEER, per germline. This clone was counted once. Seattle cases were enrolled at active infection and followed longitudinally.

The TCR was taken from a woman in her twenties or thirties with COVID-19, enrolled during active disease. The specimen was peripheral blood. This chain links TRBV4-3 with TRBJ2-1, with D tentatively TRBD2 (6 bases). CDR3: CASSQEGRGYNEQFF. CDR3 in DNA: TGCGCCAGCAGCCAAGAGGGGCGGGGATACAATGAGCAGTTCTTC.